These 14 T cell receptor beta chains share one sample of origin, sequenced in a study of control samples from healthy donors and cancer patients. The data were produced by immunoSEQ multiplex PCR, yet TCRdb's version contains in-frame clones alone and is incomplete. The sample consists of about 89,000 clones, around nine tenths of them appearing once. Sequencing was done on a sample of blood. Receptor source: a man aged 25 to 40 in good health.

CDR3 coding DNA: TGTGCCAGCAGCTTTGTTGGCGGGGAGCTGTTTTTT. Protein sequence: CASSFVGGELFF. The chain is built from TRBV7-9 and TRBJ2-2; D ambiguous. Germline V gene sequence: CDR1 SEHNR, CDR2 FQNEAQ (reference sequence). CDR3 length: 12 residues. Trimming pared 3 bases from V and 7 bases from J, leaving 6 bases between.

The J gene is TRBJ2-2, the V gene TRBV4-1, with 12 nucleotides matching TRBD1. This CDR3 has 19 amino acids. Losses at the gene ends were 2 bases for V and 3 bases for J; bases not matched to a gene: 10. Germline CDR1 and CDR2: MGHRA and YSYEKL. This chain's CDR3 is CASSQTAGTGGFHTGELFF. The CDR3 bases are TGCGCCAGCAGCCAAACCGCCGGGACAGGGGGCTTTCACACCGGGGAGCTGTTTTTT.

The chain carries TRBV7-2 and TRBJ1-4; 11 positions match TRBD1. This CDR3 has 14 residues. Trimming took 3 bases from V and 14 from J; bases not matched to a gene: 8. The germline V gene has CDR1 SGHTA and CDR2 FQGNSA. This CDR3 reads CASSLRDRGIKLFF. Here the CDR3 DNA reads TGTGCCAGCAGCTTGAGGGACAGGGGGATTAAGCTGTTTTTT.

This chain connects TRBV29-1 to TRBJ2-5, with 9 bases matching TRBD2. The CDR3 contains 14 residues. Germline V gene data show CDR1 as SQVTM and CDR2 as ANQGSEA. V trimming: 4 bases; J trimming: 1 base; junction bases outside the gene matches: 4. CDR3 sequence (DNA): TGCAGCGTTGGACTAGCGGACATCCAAGAGACCCAGTACTTC. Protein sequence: CSVGLADIQETQYF.

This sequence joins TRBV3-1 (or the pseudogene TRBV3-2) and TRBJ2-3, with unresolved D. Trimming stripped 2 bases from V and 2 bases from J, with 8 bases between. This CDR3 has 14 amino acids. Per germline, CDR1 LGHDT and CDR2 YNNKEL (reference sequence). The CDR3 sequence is CASSQRMATDTQYF. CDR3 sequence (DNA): TGTGCCAGCAGCCAACGTATGGCCACAGATACGCAGTATTTT.

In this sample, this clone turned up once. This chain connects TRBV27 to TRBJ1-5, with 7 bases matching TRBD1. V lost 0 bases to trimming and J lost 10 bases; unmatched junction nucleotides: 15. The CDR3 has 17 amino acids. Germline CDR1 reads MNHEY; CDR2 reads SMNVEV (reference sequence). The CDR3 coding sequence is TGTGCCAGCAGTTTATCAGGGGGCGTTTCTGGGGGTCAACCCCAGCATTTT. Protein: CASSLSGGVSGGQPQHF.

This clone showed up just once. The CDR3 nucleotides are TGTGCTAGTGGTTTAGGGGGGGGCCCCTACGAGCAGTACTTC. Residues: CASGLGGGPYEQYF. The chain combines TRBV12-5 with TRBJ2-7; D perhaps matches TRBD2 (7 bases). This CDR3 is 14 amino acids long. Germline V gives CDR1 LGHNT, CDR2 FRNRAP. V lost 3 bases, J lost 2 bases, and 11 bases lay in between. The whole variable domain, filled in from reference TRBV12-5 and TRBJ2-7, reads DARVTQTPRHKVTEMGQEVTMRCQPILGHNTVFWYRQTMMQGLELLAYFRNRAPLDDSGMPKDRFSAEMPDATLATLKIQPSEPRDSAVYFCASGLGGGPYEQYFGPGTRLTVT.

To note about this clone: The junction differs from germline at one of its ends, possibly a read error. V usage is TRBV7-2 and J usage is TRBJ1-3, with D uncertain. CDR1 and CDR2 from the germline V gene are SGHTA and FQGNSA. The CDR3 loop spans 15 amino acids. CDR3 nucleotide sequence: TGTGCCAGCAGCCTAGCACTAGTCTCTGGAAACACCATATATTTT. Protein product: CASSLALVSGNTIYF.

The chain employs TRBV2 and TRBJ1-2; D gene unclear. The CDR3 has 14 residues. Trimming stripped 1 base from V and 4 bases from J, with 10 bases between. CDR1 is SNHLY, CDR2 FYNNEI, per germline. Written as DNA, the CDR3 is TGTGCCAGCAGTGAAGTAGCCGGCCCCTATGGCTACACCTTC. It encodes CASSEVAGPYGYTF.

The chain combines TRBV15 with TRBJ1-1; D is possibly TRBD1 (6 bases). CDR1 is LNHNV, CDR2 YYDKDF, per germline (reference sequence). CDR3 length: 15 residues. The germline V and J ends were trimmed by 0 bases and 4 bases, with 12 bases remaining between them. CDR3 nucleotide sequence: TGTGCCACCAGCAGAGATTCTTGGGGGGCCACTGAAGCTTTCTTT. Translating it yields CATSRDSWGATEAFF.

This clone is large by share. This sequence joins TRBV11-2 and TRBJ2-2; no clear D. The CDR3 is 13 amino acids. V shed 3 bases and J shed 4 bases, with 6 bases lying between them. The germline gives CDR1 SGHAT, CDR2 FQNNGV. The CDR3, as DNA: TGTGCCAGCAGCTTCATAGCCACCGGGGAGCTGTTTTTT. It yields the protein CASSFIATGELFF. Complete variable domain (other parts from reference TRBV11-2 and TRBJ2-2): EAGVAQSPRYKIIEKRQSVAFWCNPISGHATLYWYQQILGQGPKLLIQFQNNGVVDDSQLPKDRFSAERLKGVDSTLKIQPAKLEDSAVYLCASSFIATGELFFGEGSRLTVL.

The CDR3 nucleotides read TGTGCCAGCAGCCCAATAAATCAGTTTTTT. Its translation is CASSPINQFF. The J gene is TRBJ1-4, the V gene TRBV21-1. TRBV21-1 constitutes a pseudogene. CDR3 size: 10 residues.

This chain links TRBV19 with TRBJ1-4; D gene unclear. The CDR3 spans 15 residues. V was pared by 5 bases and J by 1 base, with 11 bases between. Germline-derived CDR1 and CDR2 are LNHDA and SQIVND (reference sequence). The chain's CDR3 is CASSAWTGTNEKLFF. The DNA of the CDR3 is TGTGCCAGTAGTGCCTGGACTGGAACTAATGAAAAACTGTTTTTT.

CDR3 bases: TGTGCCAGCAGCGAAGACAGGGTCGAGCAGTACGTC. Translating it yields CASSEDRVEQYV. The V gene is TRBV2, the J gene TRBJ2-7, with 7 bases aligning to TRBD1. CDR1 SNHLY and CDR2 FYNNEI come from the germline V gene. The CDR3 is 12 amino acids.